This T cell receptor (beta chain) was recorded in a study of CD8+CD57+ T cells in acquired aplastic anemia. In the study overall: The mean DNA yield obtained from sorted CD4+ and CD8+ cells came to 3.2 ug.

Comments on this clonotype: As yet, its antigen is unknown.

Patients chosen for sequencing had CD8+CD57+ cells that had expanded, as shown by flow cytometry. The use of genomic DNA as template underpinned the TCR beta VDJ and CDR3 profiling. TCRdb reanalysed the reads using MiXCR and keeps one entry per CDR3 protein. The sample shows 150,000 to 200,000 distinct CDR3 sequences, more than 45% of them seen only once. V was pared by 8 bases and J by 4 bases, with 15 bases between. Germline V gives CDR1 LNHDA, CDR2 SQIVND (reference sequence). The CDR3 covers 13 residues. General study results and limits: Statistical testing detected no significant gap in CD8+ Simpson's diversity between patients and controls. Almost 30 CD8+ CDR3 sequences occurred in both the patients and the controls.

The chain carries TRBV19 and TRBJ2-7, with a possible D match to TRBD1 (5 bases). The sample consisted of sorted CD4+, CD8+, or CD8+CD57+ T cells (not recorded which) from PBMCs. The TCR sequence derives from a human donor with aplastic anemia. The CDR3 loop is CASAQGARYEQYF. CDR3 nucleotide sequence: TGTGCCAGTGCCCAAGGGGCGAGATACGAGCAGTACTTC.